A selection of T cell receptor beta chains follows, all from one sample in a study of T-cell reconstitution after alpha-beta-depleted transplantation in children. One entry per CDR3 protein results from TCRdb running MiXCR on the PCR reads. The table has 610,000 or so distinct CDR3 sequences, 20% to 30% seen once; the top ten hold 36%. The material was PBMCs, obtained before TCRalphabeta/CD19-depleted stem cell transplant. The receptors were gathered from a boy under two years old with Wiskott-Aldrich syndrome, due to receive a stem cell transplant. CDR3s include the opening cysteine and the closing phenylalanine or tryptophan. A D gene is named only where the DNA matches it firmly. Expanded clones get a size class; other rows say once, few or many, or leave the size out.

TRBJ2-7 TRBV29-1 - - TGCAGCGTCCTAGGACAGAGAGCCTACGAGCAGTACTTC CSVLGQRAYEQYF
TRBJ2-7 TRBV10-3 TRBD2 few TGTGCCATCAGGGCCCAAGCGGGAGGGGAAGAGCAGTACTTC CAIRAQAGGEEQYF
TRBJ2-7 TRBV10-1 TRBD1 - TGCGCCAGCAGTGAAGGGGGACAGGGCTACGAGCAGTACTTC CASSEGGQGYEQYF
TRBJ2-1 TRBV5-1 - - TGCGCCAGCACGGAACTGGGGGCGACCTACAATGAGCAGTTCTTC CASTELGATYNEQFF
TRBJ2-1 TRBV7-2 - few TGTGCCAGCAGCACGGGCGGCCAGGGGATTTACAATGAGCAGTTCTTC CASSTGGQGIYNEQFF
TRBJ2-1 TRBV24-1 TRBD1 few TGTGCCACCAGGGGGGACAGGGCTGAGGAGGATGAGCAGTTCTTC CATRGDRAEEDEQFF
TRBJ2-1 TRBV5-1 - - TGCGCCAGCAGCCCCATTACAGGATACAATGAGCAGTTCTTC CASSPITGYNEQFF
TRBJ1-2 TRBV7-2 - few TGTGCCAGCAGCACCCTTCGGGGGGGACGACTTAACTATGGCTACACCTTC CASSTLRGGRLNYGYTF
TRBJ2-4 TRBV5-1 - - TGCGCCAGCAGCCAAGGACTCTTAGCCAAAAACATTCAGTACTTC CASSQGLLAKNIQYF
TRBJ1-1 TRBV6-1 - - TGTGCCAGCAGTGCCATGACAGGGAACACTGAAGCTTTCTTT CASSAMTGNTEAFF
TRBJ2-1 TRBV9 - - TGTGCCAGCAGCCCCGACGGTCCTCCCTACAATGAGCAGTTCTTC CASSPDGPPYNEQFF